This T cell receptor (beta chain) was profiled in a study of blood T cell repertoires in COVID-19. In the study overall: Whether acute or convalescent, the COVID-19 samples came from the United States, Italy and Spain. T cells, B-cell-depleted T cells, or PBMCs supplied cDNA or gDNA.

Germline CDR1 SGHDT, CDR2 YYEEEE. The CDR3 consists of 13 residues. Trimming removed 0 bases at V and 5 bases at J, with 8 bases between. In the original processing: Nucleated cell number was recorded as an estimate derived from reference gene primer amplification. Method: immunoSEQ multiplex PCR; TCRdb's copy keeps in-frame clones and lacks some. V and J calls and clone size are copied from that table; D and trimming were computed from the DNA. The sample has 150,000 to 200,000 clones, around 84% seen once; the top ten hold over 3%. The sample holds one count of this clone. The sequence was obtained from a human donor with acute or convalescent COVID-19. The donor label of this sample is uncertain. Sequencing used peripheral blood. The chain is built from TRBV5-6 and TRBJ1-2; maybe TRBD1 (6 bases). CDR3 protein: CASSLGGPYGYTF. CDR3 DNA: TGTGCCAGCAGCTTGGGGGGGCCTTATGGCTACACCTTC.